This is a list of T cell receptor beta chains from one sample in a study of response to subunit inactivated influenza vaccine. Via MiXCR, TCRdb re-called the RT-PCR reads, giving one row per CDR3 protein. Here the sample spans about 540,000 distinct CDR3 sequences, under 25% being singletons. This same sample was also part of a study on T cells expressing NK-cell markers.

The sequences come from CD4+ T cells sorted from PBMCs, collected 11 to 12 days after vaccination. The receptors were sampled from a man over 45 who received an inactivated influenza vaccine. Both conserved end residues are part of each CDR3. D genes are given only for firm matches. Size is stated for part of the rows, as once, few or many counts, or as a class when the clone is expanded.

v_call	j_call	clone_size	d_call	cdr3_nt	cdr3_aa
TRBV29-1	TRBJ2-7	many	TRBD2	TGCAGCGCAGCAAGACTACTAGCGGGAGCGCGCGAGCAGTACTTC	CSAARLLAGAREQYF
TRBV28	TRBJ2-1	many	.	TGTGCCAGCAGTTTAAGTACTCGAGGGGCACGATACAATGAGCAGTTCTTC	CASSLSTRGARYNEQFF
TRBV11-2	TRBJ2-5	.	.	TGTGCCAGCAGCTTAGTTTGGCAGGGGTCGACCCAGTACTTC	CASSLVWQGSTQYF
TRBV6-2/TRBV6-3	TRBJ1-1	few	.	TGTGCCAGCAGGAATCTGGGACGGAACACTGAAGCTTTCTTT	CASRNLGRNTEAFF
TRBV7-3	TRBJ2-1	.	.	TGTGCCAGCGGCTCACTCCCCAATGAGCAGTTCTTC	CASGSLPNEQFF
TRBV29-1	TRBJ2-5	few	.	TGCAGCGTAACACGACAGCAAGAGACCCAGTACTTC	CSVTRQQETQYF
TRBV7-6	TRBJ2-7	.	TRBD1	TGTGCCAGCAGCTTAGGCGGGACAGGGTTGTACGAGCAGTACTTC	CASSLGGTGLYEQYF
TRBV5-1	TRBJ1-1	few	TRBD1	TGCGCCAGCAGGGGACAGGGAATGAACACTGAAGCTTTCTTT	CASRGQGMNTEAFF
TRBV6-2/TRBV6-3	TRBJ2-1	few	.	TGTGCCAGCAACGGACGGGGTTCCTACAATGAGCAGTTCTTC	CASNGRGSYNEQFF
TRBV10-3	TRBJ2-7	.	.	TGTGCCATCAGTGAGCAGGGGACCTACGAGCAGTACTTC	CAISEQGTYEQYF
TRBV28	TRBJ2-7	.	TRBD1	TGTGCCAGCAGTTTGCTTCCGGGACAGGGTCCCCACGAGCAGTACTTC	CASSLLPGQGPHEQYF
TRBV5-1	TRBJ2-3	few	.	TGCGCCAGCAGCCCCCGACCGTCAGATACGCAGTATTTT	CASSPRPSDTQYF
TRBV18	TRBJ2-7	.	TRBD1	TGTGCCAGCTCACCTGCCGGGACAGGTACCTACGAGCAGTACTTC	CASSPAGTGTYEQYF
TRBV14	TRBJ2-7	.	.	TGTGCCAGCAGCCGCGCCGCCAGGAGCTCCTACGAGCAGTACTTC	CASSRAARSSYEQYF
TRBV7-2	TRBJ2-7	.	.	TGTGCCAGCAGCTTATCGGTAGCCGCCTACGAGCAGTACTTC	CASSLSVAAYEQYF
TRBV12-3/TRBV12-4	TRBJ2-1	.	TRBD2	TGTGCCAGCAGTAATAGCGGGGTATCCGGGAATGAGCAGTTCTTC	CASSNSGVSGNEQFF
TRBV7-2	TRBJ2-7	.	.	TGTGCCAGCAGCTTAGGGGCGGCGGGCAAATACGAGCAGTACTTC	CASSLGAAGKYEQYF
TRBV6-2/TRBV6-3	TRBJ2-7	few	.	TGTGCCAGCGCTTCGAGGGCGGGGATTTACGAGCAGTACTTC	CASASRAGIYEQYF
TRBV7-8	TRBJ2-2	few	.	TGTGCCAGCAGCTTAGGCGACAGGTCCGGGGAGCTGTTTTTT	CASSLGDRSGELFF
TRBV3-1	TRBJ1-1	.	TRBD1	TGTGCCAGCAGTCAGACAGGGGGTAGGACTAGCGCTGAAGCTTTCTTT	CASSQTGGRTSAEAFF
TRBV7-2	TRBJ2-3	few	.	TGTGCCAGCGGGACCCCCGGCACAGATACGCAGTATTTT	CASGTPGTDTQYF
TRBV12-3/TRBV12-4	TRBJ2-1	few	.	TGTGCCAGCAGTCCCCAAACAGGACGCTCCTACAATGAGCAGTTCTTC	CASSPQTGRSYNEQFF
TRBV20-1	TRBJ2-7	few	.	TGCAGTGCTAGGGCTCCAGTCCCCCTTCCGTACTACGAGCAGTACTTC	CSARAPVPLPYYEQYF
TRBV20-1	TRBJ2-7	.	.	TGCAGTGCTAGTAGGGACGGGAGAATACCCTACGAGCAGTACTTC	CSASRDGRIPYEQYF
TRBV6-2/TRBV6-3	TRBJ1-2	few	TRBD1	TGTGCCAGCAGCCAAAGGACAGGGTACTATGGCTACACCTTC	CASSQRTGYYGYTF
TRBV7-2	TRBJ2-7	.	TRBD2	TGTGCCAGCAGCGCATCACGGACTAGCGGCTACGAGCAGTACTTC	CASSASRTSGYEQYF
TRBV3-1	TRBJ1-1	.	.	TGTGCCAGCAGCTCCGCGAGACTTAACCTGAACACTGAAGCTTTCTTT	CASSSARLNLNTEAFF
TRBV2	TRBJ2-7	many	.	TGTGCCAGCAGACAGGGTCCCTACGAGCAGTACTTC	CASRQGPYEQYF
TRBV20-1	TRBJ2-1	.	.	TGCAGTGCTAGAGATAAAGCGCCGAGGGCCTACAATGAGCAGTTCTTC	CSARDKAPRAYNEQFF